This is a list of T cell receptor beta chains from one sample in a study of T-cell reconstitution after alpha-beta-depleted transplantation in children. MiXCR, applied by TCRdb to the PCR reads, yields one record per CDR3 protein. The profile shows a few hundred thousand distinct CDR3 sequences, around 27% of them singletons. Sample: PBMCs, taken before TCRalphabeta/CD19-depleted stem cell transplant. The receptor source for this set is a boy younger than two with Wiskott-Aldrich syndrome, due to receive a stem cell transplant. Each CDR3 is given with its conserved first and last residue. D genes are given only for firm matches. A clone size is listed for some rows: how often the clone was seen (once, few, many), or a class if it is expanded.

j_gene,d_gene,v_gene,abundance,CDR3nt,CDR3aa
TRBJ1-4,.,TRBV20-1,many,TGCAGTGCTAGACCCGGAGGCGTCACTAATGAAAAACTGTTTTTT,CSARPGGVTNEKLFF
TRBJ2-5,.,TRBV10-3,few,TGTGCCATCAGTGACCGAAGGGCAGGAAATCTCCAAGAGACCCAGTACTTC,CAISDRRAGNLQETQYF
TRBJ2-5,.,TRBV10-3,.,TGTGCCATCAGTGAGTTCACCCAAGAGACCCAGTACTTC,CAISEFTQETQYF
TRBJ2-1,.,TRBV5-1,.,TGCGCCAGCAGCTTGGCAGGGCTACTATACAATGAGCAGTTCTTC,CASSLAGLLYNEQFF
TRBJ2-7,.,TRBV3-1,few,TGTGCCAGCAGCCAAGATAGGACCAGTGGTTTTGGGCTCGCCTACGAGCAGTACTTC,CASSQDRTSGFGLAYEQYF
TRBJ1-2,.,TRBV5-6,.,TGTGCCAGCAGGGGAACCGCCTTCTATGGCTACACCTTC,CASRGTAFYGYTF
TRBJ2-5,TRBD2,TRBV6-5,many,TGTGCCAGCAGCGGGGAGGGGGAGACCCAGTACTTC,CASSGEGETQYF
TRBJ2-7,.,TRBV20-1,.,TGCAGTGCTAGGGGTCAGGGCCCTGACGAGCAGTACTTC,CSARGQGPDEQYF
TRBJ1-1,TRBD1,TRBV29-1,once,TGCAGCGTCAACAACAGGGGGGGCGAAGCTTTCTTT,CSVNNRGGEAFF
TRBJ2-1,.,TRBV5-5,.,TGTGCCAGCAGCTTCTGGCACGGAAGCTCCTACAATGAGCAGTTCTTC,CASSFWHGSSYNEQFF
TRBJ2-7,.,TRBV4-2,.,TGTGCCAGCAGCCAATCCCAGCCCTACGAGCAGTACTTC,CASSQSQPYEQYF
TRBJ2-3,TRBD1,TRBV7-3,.,TGTGCCAGCAGCCGGACAGGGACCACAGATACGCAGTATTTT,CASSRTGTTDTQYF
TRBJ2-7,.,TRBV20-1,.,TGCAGTGCTAGGATCAGTTATTCCTACGAGCAGTACTTC,CSARISYSYEQYF
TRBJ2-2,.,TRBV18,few,TGTGCCAGCTTACTCTGGAACACCGGGGAGCTGTTTTTT,CASLLWNTGELFF
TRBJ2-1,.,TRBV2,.,TGTGCCAGCGGTCGGTGGGAGAATGAGCAGTTCTTC,CASGRWENEQFF
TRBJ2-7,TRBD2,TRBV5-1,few,TGCGCCAGCAGCCAGGACTGGACTAGCGTAGGCGAGCAGTACTTC,CASSQDWTSVGEQYF
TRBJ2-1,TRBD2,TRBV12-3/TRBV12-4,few,TGTGCCAGCAGTCAGACTAGCTCGAATGAGCAGTTCTTC,CASSQTSSNEQFF
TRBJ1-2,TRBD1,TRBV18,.,TGTGCCAGCTCACCTATGGACAGGGGAAACTATGGCTACACCTTC,CASSPMDRGNYGYTF
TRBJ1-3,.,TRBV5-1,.,TGCGCCAGCAGCGACAATCCCTCAGTTGGAAACACCATATATTTT,CASSDNPSVGNTIYF
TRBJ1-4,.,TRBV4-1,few,TGCGCCAGCACCATCGGGCAGACCGGGGGAGAAAAACTGTTTTTT,CASTIGQTGGEKLFF
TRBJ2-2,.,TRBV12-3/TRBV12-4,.,TGTGCCAGCATCTTAGATCCGAACACCGGGGAGCTGTTTTTT,CASILDPNTGELFF
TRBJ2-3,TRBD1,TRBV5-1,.,TGCGCCAGCAGCAGGACAGGGGATTTAGCAGATACGCAGTATTTT,CASSRTGDLADTQYF
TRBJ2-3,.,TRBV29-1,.,TGCAGCGTGAATGGGGAAAGCACAGGTACGCAGTATTTT,CSVNGESTGTQYF
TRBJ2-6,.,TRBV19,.,TGTGCCAGTAGTATACTGATGGAGGCCAACGTCCTGACTTTC,CASSILMEANVLTF
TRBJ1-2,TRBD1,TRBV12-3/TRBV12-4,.,TGTGCCAGCAGTCCAAAGGGGACAGGCCCCTATGGCTACACCTTC,CASSPKGTGPYGYTF
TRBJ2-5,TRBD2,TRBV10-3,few,TGTGCCACTGGCGGGGGACTAGCGGTAGAGACCCAGTACTTC,CATGGGLAVETQYF
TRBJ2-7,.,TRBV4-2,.,TGTGCCAGCAGCAACCCCATAGGGACTCCTATAACTACCGAGCAGTACTTC,CASSNPIGTPITTEQYF
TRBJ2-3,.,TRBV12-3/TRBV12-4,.,TGTGCCAGCAGTTTAGCCCCCAAGGGCGGCTCTAGCACAGATACGCAGTATTTT,CASSLAPKGGSSTDTQYF